The 3 T cell receptor beta chains reported below all come from one sample, sequenced in a study of control samples from healthy donors and cancer patients. Profiling relied on immunoSEQ multiplex PCR, and the TCRdb table lists in-frame clones only, not all of them. The sample has 35,000 to 50,000 clones; around 87% are singletons. Material: PBMCs. These receptors came from a woman aged 60-75 years with lung cancer.

The chain recombines TRBV6-1 with TRBJ2-7; TRBD1 agrees at 7 bases. Germline V gene lookup returns CDR1 MNHNS and CDR2 SASEGT. V gave up 1 base and J gave up 5 bases; unmatched junction bases: 5. The CDR3 spans 14 residues. The DNA of the CDR3 is TGTGCCAGCAGTGAAGAAACAGGGGAAGACGAGCAGTACTTC. Translation gives CASSEETGEDEQYF.

The genes are TRBV18 and TRBJ1-1; D gene unclear. The V end was cut by 3 bases, the J end by 1 base, with 12 bases between. The CDR3 has 15 amino acids. Looked up from germline, CDR1 is KGHSH and CDR2 is LQKENI. DNA for the CDR3: TGTGCCAGCTCACCCTGGGCAGACTCGAACACTGAAGCTTTCTTT. It translates to CASSPWADSNTEAFF.

The chain joins TRBV5-6 to TRBJ2-1; tentative D call: TRBD2 (6 bases). The CDR3 extends over 15 amino acids. CDR1 and CDR2 (germline): SGHDT, YYEEEE. With 2 bases removed from V and 11 bases from J, the gap between germline ends came to 20 bases. CDR3 DNA: TGTGCCAGCAGCTTTTGGGGTAGCGGTACAATGAAGCAGTTCTTC. Translation: CASSFWGSGTMKQFF.